Presented here are 13 T cell receptor beta chains from one specimen sequenced in a study of blood T cells in healthy people across ages. A sample-barcoded 5' primer and a J-beta primer mix were used in a second PCR of roughly 7 to 12 cycles. TCRdb re-called the 5' RACE reads through MiXCR, storing one row per CDR3 protein. The data hold 650,000 to 1,000,000 distinct CDR3 sequences, with about 37% observed a single time. The sample was blood. Receptors originate from a young man in good health.

The V and J genes are TRBV20-1 and TRBJ2-3; 7 positions match TRBD2. The CDR3 spans 16 residues. V was pared by 1 base and J by 0 bases, with 7 bases of the junction left unmatched. Germline lookup yields CDR1 DFQATT and CDR2 SNEGSKA (reference sequence). The CDR3 here is CSARARLADSTDTQYF. The CDR3 DNA reads TGCAGTGCTAGAGCGCGGCTAGCGGATAGCACAGATACGCAGTATTTT.

This clonotype occurred a few times. V usage is TRBV12-3 or TRBV12-4 and J usage is TRBJ2-2; possibly TRBD1 for D (6 bases). The CDR3 runs to 12 residues. V lost 7 bases to trimming and J lost 12 bases, with 15 bases between them. The CDR3 sequence is CASTRGGSKLFF. As DNA, the CDR3 is TGTGCCAGCACCAGAGGGGGTTCGAAGCTGTTTTTT.

The CDR3 spells CASSLSATEDPYGYTF. DNA for the CDR3: TGTGCCAGCAGTTTATCAGCCACCGAAGATCCTTATGGCTACACCTTC. The rearrangement joins TRBV27 to TRBJ1-2; no clear D. Trimming left V 0 bases short and J 5 bases short, with 16 bases between. The germline V gene has CDR1 MNHEY and CDR2 SMNVEV (reference sequence). The CDR3 sequence is 16 residues long.

The chain combines TRBV2 with TRBJ2-2; no reliable D call. With 3 bases removed from V and 2 bases from J, the gap between germline ends came to 7 bases. CDR1 and CDR2 from the germline V gene are SNHLY and FYNNEI. The CDR3 is 14 amino acids. For the CDR3, the DNA is TGTGCCAGCAGTGAGGCCACAAACACCGGGGAGCTGTTTTTT. Its protein is CASSEATNTGELFF.

This sequence joins TRBV27 and TRBJ1-2; TRBD1 is a possible D gene (5 bases). Trimming stripped 3 bases from V and 4 bases from J, with 15 bases between. The germline CDR1 and CDR2 sequences are MNHEY and SMNVEV (reference sequence). The CDR3 loop spans 15 amino acids. CDR3 amino acids: CASSFLGGLPYGYTF. Written as DNA, the CDR3 is TGTGCCAGCAGTTTCCTGGGGGGACTCCCCTATGGCTACACCTTC.

The genes are TRBV4-2 and TRBJ2-5; D ambiguous. This CDR3 is built from 13 residues. Germline CDR1 reads LGHNA; CDR2 reads YNFKEQ. V was pared by 4 bases and J by 4 bases, with 10 bases between. The CDR3 DNA follows: TGTGCCAGCAGCCGAGAGTGGGGAGAGACCCAGTACTTC. Its protein product is CASSREWGETQYF.

V is TRBV10-3 and J is TRBJ1-1; D ambiguous. This CDR3 is built from 16 residues. Germline assignment: CDR1 ENHRY and CDR2 SYGVKD. V shed 0 bases and J shed 0 bases, with 11 bases lying between them. The CDR3 sequence: CAISESVGILNTEAFF. The CDR3 nucleotides are TGTGCCATCAGTGAGTCAGTTGGCATATTGAACACTGAAGCTTTCTTT.

The chain combines TRBV7-6 with TRBJ2-3; 7 positions agree with TRBD1. The V segment lost 5 bases and the J segment 0 bases; nucleotides outside the gene matches: 11. This CDR3 region has 17 residues. Germline V CDR1 and CDR2: SGHVS, FNYEAQ. The chain's CDR3 is CASSRDRTLSSTDTQYF. The CDR3 DNA reads as TGTGCCAGCAGCCGGGACAGAACCCTTTCTAGCACAGATACGCAGTATTTT.

This clonotype was seen many times. The chain combines TRBV9 with TRBJ2-1; TRBD2 agrees at 7 bases. V gave up 0 bases and J gave up 1 base; unmatched junction bases: 1. Germline CDR1 is SGDLS and CDR2 is YYNGEE. The CDR3 loop spans 15 amino acids. CDR3 sequence (DNA): TGTGCCAGCAGCGTAGTGGGGGGGTCCTACAATGAGCAGTTCTTC. Translated, it gives CASSVVGGSYNEQFF.

Concerning this clonotype itself: Germline and junction disagree at one end, which may indicate a read error. The CDR3 region is CASSLGQGYEKLLF. CDR3 in DNA: TGTGCCAGCAGTTTAGGACAGGGGTACGAAAAACTGCTTTTT. The chain has TRBV12-3 or TRBV12-4 and TRBJ1-4; 8 bases line up with TRBD1. The length of the CDR3 is 14 residues.

The V gene is TRBV29-1, the J gene TRBJ2-7, with a possible D match to TRBD1 (6 bases). Trimming cost V 6 bases and J 1 base, with 22 bases left between them. This CDR3 is 16 amino acids long. The germline CDR1 and CDR2 sequences are SQVTM and ANQGSEA. This CDR3 reads CSVIWTARAGSYEQYF. Here the CDR3 DNA reads TGCAGCGTAATCTGGACAGCACGAGCTGGATCCTACGAGCAGTACTTC.

Details on this clonotype: One end of the junction is discordant with germline, which a read error may explain. CDR3 sequence: CASSSDRGFMSPPHF. The CDR3 DNA follows: TGCGCCAGCAGCTCCGACAGGGGTTTTATGTCACCCCCCCACTTT. The chain uses TRBV5-1 and TRBJ1-6, with TRBD1 matching 8 bases. This CDR3 is built from 15 residues. Looked up from germline, CDR1 is SGHRS and CDR2 is YFSETQ.

This clonotype has just a few counts. V is TRBV4-3 and J is TRBJ1-6; D not resolved. The germline CDR1 and CDR2 sequences are LGHNA and YSLEER. The germline V and J ends were trimmed by 0 bases and 7 bases, with 10 bases remaining between them. The CDR3 sequence is 15 residues long. CDR3: CASSQERRANSPLHF. The CDR3 DNA is TGCGCCAGCAGCCAAGAAAGGAGGGCCAATTCACCCCTCCACTTT.